The clone carrying this TCR beta chain has ten or more counts. The data are from a study of molecular identifiers for immune sequencing clone quantification. V shed 5 bases and J 7 bases; nucleotides not matched to a gene: 5. Germline CDR1 and CDR2: MNHEY and SVGAGI. This CDR3 region has 14 residues. TCRdb reprocessed the PCR reads via MiXCR and lists one record per CDR3 protein. The table shows some 580,000 distinct CDR3 sequences, with about 25% occurring only once. Sequencing was done on a sample of naive CD8+ T cells from blood, with Jurkat cell RNA spiked in. Stated subset: FACS-sorted CD8+CD4-CCR7+CD45RA+ naive T cells. This receptor was identified in a human donor in good health. Some libraries in this study had Jurkat cell RNA spiked in. The chain combines TRBV6-5 with TRBJ1-4; 9 bases agree with TRBD1. The DNA of the CDR3 is TGTGCCAGCAGTCCGGGACAGGGTTTTGAAAAACTGTTTTTT. Its translation is CASSPGQGFEKLFF.